This T cell receptor beta chain was captured in a study of blood T cells in healthy people across ages. Trimming took off 6 bases at V and 4 bases at J, with 16 bases between the two ends. There are 15 residues in the CDR3. The authors isolated at least 7 million PBMCs per sample. Primers used in a second PCR of about 7 to 12 cycles were a sample-barcoded 5' primer and a J-beta primer mix. Each cDNA was tagged by a template-switch adaptor containing 12 random nucleotides. Each CDR3 protein gets one entry after TCRdb re-called the 5' RACE reads with MiXCR. The sample carries around 750,000 distinct CDR3 sequences, about 55% recorded once.

Source material: blood. The clonotype comes from a man of 80 years or more in good health. V and J are TRBV12-3 or TRBV12-4 and TRBJ1-5; maybe TRBD1 (6 bases). The CDR3 sequence: CASSSTGKGNQPQHF. The DNA for the CDR3 is TGTGCCAGCAGCTCAACAGGGAAGGGGAATCAGCCCCAGCATTTT.